This passage covers 17 T cell receptor beta chains from one sample sequenced in a study of cytomegalovirus exposure and HLA in healthy donors. PCR involved 60 Vbeta and 13 Jbeta primers. The protocol was immunoSEQ multiplex PCR, while the TCRdb copy is restricted to in-frame clones and leaves out a portion. Among 150,000 to 200,000 clones listed, less than 90% were seen once. Sequencing was carried out using PBMCs. Receptors were obtained from a boy younger than 18 in good health and CMV-seronegative.

The chain carries TRBV19 and TRBJ2-5; the D gene is possibly TRBD1 (6 bases). The last part of the DNA fits TRBJ2-7 better; the J call may be wrong. This CDR3 has 13 amino acids. CDR1 and CDR2 (germline): LNHDA, SQIVND (reference sequence). The CDR3 region is CASRQQGRNEQYF. The CDR3 DNA reads as TGTGCCAGTAGACAACAGGGCAGGAACGAGCAGTACTTC.

The chain joins TRBV14 to TRBJ2-2; weak D call: TRBD2 (5 bases). The germline V and J ends were trimmed by 2 bases and 4 bases, with 8 bases remaining between them. Per germline, CDR1 SGHDN and CDR2 FVKESK. The CDR3 extends over 14 amino acids. The CDR3 DNA follows: TGTGCCAGCAGCCAAACTCGGGGCACCGGGGAGCTGTTTTTT. Residues: CASSQTRGTGELFF.

On this clone itself: The germline gene is not matched at one end of the junction; a read error may be the cause. At the DNA level, this CDR3 is encoded by other sequences in the same sample as well. The chain combines TRBV6-6 with TRBJ1-5, with a weak D call TRBD1 (6 bases). There are 14 residues in the CDR3. CDR1 and CDR2 (germline): MNHNY, SVGAGI (reference sequence). CDR3: CASRTGQINQPQHF. The DNA for the CDR3 is TGCGCCAGCAGAACCGGACAGATCAATCAGCCCCAGCATTTT.

The J gene is TRBJ2-5, the V gene TRBV30, with D maybe TRBD1 (6 bases). Trimming took 0 bases from V and 7 from J, leaving 18 bases between them. The V gene's germline CDR1 is GTSNPN and CDR2 SVGIG (reference sequence). This CDR3 is 15 amino acids long. CDR3 loop: CAWSVLGGLGRTQYF. In DNA, the CDR3 is TGTGCCTGGAGTGTACTTGGGGGCCTGGGACGGACCCAGTACTTC.

The chain combines TRBV7-2 with TRBJ1-1; perhaps TRBD1 as D (6 bases). The CDR3 has 15 residues. The germline V gene encodes CDR1 SGHTA and CDR2 FQGNSA. Trimming shortened V by 2 bases and J by 5 bases, and 15 bases separated the two germline ends. DNA of the CDR3: TGTGCCAGCAGCTTACGGTTTGTTAGGGGGACTGAAGCTTTCTTT. As protein: CASSLRFVRGTEAFF.

The chain employs TRBV28 and TRBJ2-7, with TRBD2 matching over 7 bases. There are 14 residues in the CDR3. Per germline, CDR1 MDHEN and CDR2 SYDVKM. After removal of 5 bases from V and 4 bases from J, the junction contained 8 bases not matched to a gene. For the CDR3, the DNA is TGTGCCAGCAGTCCAGGGCGCGGGGGTTACGAGCAGTACTTC. Protein sequence: CASSPGRGGYEQYF. The complete variable domain, with remaining parts taken from reference TRBV28 and TRBJ2-7, reads DVKVTQSSRYLVKRTGEKVFLECVQDMDHENMFWYRQDPGLGLRLIYFSYDVKMKEKGDIPEGYSVSREKKERFSLILESASTNQTSMYLCASSPGRGGYEQYFGPGTRLTVT.

The V gene is TRBV30, the J gene TRBJ1-1; D ambiguous. V was trimmed by 6 bases and J by 1 base, leaving 18 bases between them. The germline gives CDR1 GTSNPN, CDR2 SVGIG (reference sequence). This CDR3 has 15 amino acids. CDR3 sequence (DNA): TGTGCCTGCCCTTACTGGCGGGGAGGGAACACTGAAGCTTTCTTT. Translating gives CACPYWRGGNTEAFF.

This clone has a single count. The J gene is TRBJ1-2, the V gene TRBV5-4; D remains ambiguous. The germline V gene encodes CDR1 SGHNT and CDR2 YYREEE (reference sequence). Trimming took 0 bases from V and 8 from J, leaving 11 bases between them. The CDR3 runs to 13 residues. CDR3 bases: TGTGCCAGCAGCTTGGACGGGAGGTTAGGCTACACCTTC. Protein: CASSLDGRLGYTF.

The chain carries TRBV15 and TRBJ1-4; D unclear. The V gene lost 8 bases and the J gene lost 7 bases, with 17 bases spanning the gap. Germline values: CDR1 LNHNV, CDR2 YYDKDF (reference sequence). This CDR3 spans 14 amino acids. The CDR3 DNA reads as TGTGCCACCTCCCTTCAGCGGCGGGTTGAAAAACTGTTTTTT. It encodes CATSLQRRVEKLFF.

The chain couples TRBV7-9 to TRBJ2-1, with 8 bases identical to TRBD1. The CDR3 contains 16 residues. Germline assignment: CDR1 SEHNR and CDR2 FQNEAQ (reference sequence). Trimming cost V 1 base and J 9 bases; bases outside gene matches: 11. CDR3 nucleotides: TGTGCCAGCAGCTTAGTCGAGGGACAGGCAACGATTGAGCAGTTCTTC. As protein: CASSLVEGQATIEQFF.

The DNA of the CDR3 is TGTGCCACCAGCAGAGTCCCCCCCGGGACTAGCGGGAGGAATGAGCAGTTCTTC. It yields the protein CATSRVPPGTSGRNEQFF. The chain has TRBV15 and TRBJ2-1; 15 bases line up with TRBD2. Trimming cost V 1 base and J 7 bases; bases outside gene matches: 8. This CDR3 is built from 18 residues. Germline-derived CDR1 and CDR2 are LNHNV and YYDKDF (reference sequence).

The table lists this clone with a count of one. The chain carries TRBV9 and TRBJ1-2; D is unresolved. CDR1 is SGDLS and CDR2 is YYNGEE in the germline V gene. The V end was cut by 0 bases, the J end by 8 bases, with 11 bases between. This CDR3 has 13 amino acids. The DNA for the CDR3 is TGTGCCAGCAGCGTAGTTGAGGCGGCGGGCTACACCTTC. Translated, it gives CASSVVEAAGYTF.

This chain joins TRBV30 and TRBJ2-1, with TRBD1 matching 8 bases. Germline CDR1 is GTSNPN and CDR2 is SVGIG (reference sequence). The CDR3 totals 14 residues. V gave up 0 bases and J gave up 8 bases; unmatched junction bases: 6. CDR3 nucleotides: TGTGCCTGGAGTGTAGGACAGGGCAGCCATGAGCAGTTCTTC. Protein: CAWSVGQGSHEQFF.

The chain carries TRBV5-6 and TRBJ1-1, with no clear D. Looked up from germline, CDR1 is SGHDT and CDR2 is YYEEEE. The CDR3 has 12 amino acids. Trimming took 2 bases from V and 3 from J, leaving 5 bases between them. The CDR3 nucleotides are TGTGCCAGCAGCTTTGGAGACACTGAAGCTTTCTTT. Translating it yields CASSFGDTEAFF.

The rearrangement uses TRBV15 and TRBJ1-5; D is unresolved. This CDR3 region has 14 residues. Germline loops: CDR1 LNHNV, CDR2 YYDKDF (reference sequence). Trimming removed 3 bases at V and 4 bases at J, with 10 bases between. CDR3 nucleotide sequence: TGTGCCACCAGCAGTTCAGCGTCGAATCAGCCCCAGCATTTT. This gives the protein CATSSSASNQPQHF.

V usage is TRBV9 and J usage is TRBJ2-3; D perhaps matches TRBD2 (6 bases). The CDR3 is 16 amino acids. The V gene's germline CDR1 is SGDLS and CDR2 YYNGEE. Trimming cost V 3 bases and J 0 bases, with 14 bases left between them. The CDR3 sequence is CASSAGGAGSTDTQYF. The DNA of the CDR3 is TGTGCCAGCAGCGCTGGGGGAGCGGGTAGCACAGATACGCAGTATTTT.

The chain links TRBV6-5 to TRBJ2-3; maybe TRBD2 (5 bases). Trimming removed 2 bases at V and 4 bases at J, with 13 bases between. This CDR3 region has 15 residues. Germline V gene lookup returns CDR1 MNHEY and CDR2 SVGAGI. This chain's CDR3 is CASSYGELVSDTQYF. In nucleotides, the CDR3 is TGTGCCAGCAGTTACGGGGAACTAGTGTCAGATACGCAGTATTTT.